The next 15 T cell receptor beta chains were all read from a single sample in a study of yellow fever vaccine responses in identical twins. TCRdb analysed the RT-PCR reads with MiXCR anew, one entry per CDR3 protein. The data contain about 13,000 distinct CDR3 sequences, approximately 84% of them singletons. Sequenced material: T cells from blood (PBMCs), unsorted or a sorted subset (not recorded which), taken before or after yellow fever vaccination (not recorded which). Every receptor here comes from a woman aged 18-29 years who received the yellow fever vaccine.

CDR3 protein: CSVESSGRSYEQYF. In nucleotides, the CDR3 is TGCAGCGTTGAATCTAGCGGCCGATCCTACGAGCAGTACTTC. The rearrangement uses TRBV29-1 and TRBJ2-7; 7 bases line up with TRBD2. CDR3 length equals 14 residues. V lost 2 bases, J lost 1 base, and 5 bases stayed unmatched. Germline loops: CDR1 SQVTM, CDR2 ANQGSEA.

The CDR3 loop reads CASSPPPGRLSYEQYF. CDR3 coding DNA: TGTGCCAGCAGCCCCCCGCCGGGACGCCTTTCCTACGAGCAGTACTTC. The chain uses TRBV11-1 and TRBJ2-7; D might be TRBD1 or TRBD2, each matching 5 bases. Germline V lookup: CDR1 SGHAT, CDR2 FQDESV (reference sequence). The CDR3 has 16 amino acids. V gave up 5 bases and J gave up 1 base, with 18 bases separating them.

This chain uses TRBV10-1 with TRBJ2-1; 10 bases are shared with TRBD2. V shed 6 bases, J shed 0 bases, and the junction held 8 bases outside the gene matches. CDR1 WNHNN and CDR2 SYGVQD come from the germline V gene (reference sequence). The CDR3 has 17 amino acids. CDR3 nucleotides: TGCGCCAGCAGGCTAAGCGGGGGGGCGAGCTCCTACAATGAGCAGTTCTTC. Protein product: CASRLSGGASSYNEQFF.

The chain has TRBV2 and TRBJ2-1; TRBD2 matches 8 bases. The germline V gene encodes CDR1 SNHLY and CDR2 FYNNEI. Germline trimming cut 7 bases from V and 7 bases from J; bases unmatched to any gene: 6. The CDR3 is made up of 13 amino acids. This CDR3 is CASTGRGGNEQFF. CDR3 DNA sequence: TGTGCCAGCACCGGCCGGGGGGGGAATGAGCAGTTCTTC. Complete variable domain (other parts from reference TRBV2 and TRBJ2-1): EPEVTQTPSHQVTQMGQEVILRCVPISNHLYFYWYRQILGQKVEFLVSFYNNEISEKSEIFDDQFSVERPDGSNFTLKIRSTKLEDSAMYFCASTGRGGNEQFFGPGTRLTVL.

The gene calls are TRBV11-3 and TRBJ2-1; tentatively, D is TRBD2 (6 bases). With 5 bases removed from V and 4 bases from J, the gap between germline ends came to 9 bases. The CDR3 loop spans 13 amino acids. Germline CDR1 SGHNT, CDR2 YENEEA. The CDR3 nucleotides read TGTGCCAGCAGCGCGACTAGTTACAATGAGCAGTTCTTC. Amino acids: CASSATSYNEQFF.

The V call is TRBV11-1, the J call TRBJ2-4; TRBD2 aligns across 8 bases. Germline-derived CDR1 and CDR2 are SGHAT and FQDESV (reference sequence). The ends lost 11 bases at V and 3 bases at J; junction bases unmatched: 9. This CDR3 is 14 amino acids long. The CDR3 sequence is CAAAGGMYKNIQYF. CDR3 DNA sequence: TGTGCCGCGGCGGGGGGAATGTACAAAAACATTCAGTACTTC.

The chain employs TRBV28 and TRBJ2-3; D unresolved. V was trimmed by 9 bases and J by 6 bases, leaving 4 bases between them. CDR1 is MDHEN, CDR2 SYDVKM, per germline. The CDR3 length is 9 residues. CDR3 region: CASVDTQYF. The CDR3 nucleotides read TGTGCCAGTGTTGATACGCAGTATTTT.

The V call is TRBV5-1, the J call TRBJ2-1; D call uncertain. In germline, CDR1 is SGHRS, CDR2 YFSETQ. The length of the CDR3 is 14 residues. V was clipped by 2 bases and J by 0 bases, with 6 bases between them. The CDR3 DNA reads TGCGCCAGCAGCTTTGAGAGCTCCTACAATGAGCAGTTCTTC. Translated: CASSFESSYNEQFF.

The J gene is TRBJ2-1, the V gene TRBV12-3 or TRBV12-4, with D maybe TRBD2 (6 bases). The CDR3 length is 14 residues. V lost 4 bases and J lost 7, with 14 bases in between. The CDR3 sequence: CASSSGSKRNEQFF. CDR3 nucleotide sequence: TGTGCCAGCAGTTCCGGGAGTAAGAGGAATGAGCAGTTCTTC.

J is TRBJ2-7 and V is TRBV6-1, with 7 bases fitting TRBD1. V lost 5 bases, J lost 6 bases, and 10 bases stayed unmatched. The germline V gene encodes CDR1 MNHNS and CDR2 SASEGT. The CDR3 extends over 14 amino acids. In DNA, the CDR3 is TGTGCCAGCAGTCCTCGACAGGGTTTGGGCGAGCAGTACTTC. Protein product: CASSPRQGLGEQYF.

This chain uses TRBV25-1 with TRBJ2-2; no definite D call. Trimming took off 8 bases at V and 0 bases at J, with 13 bases between the two ends. CDR3 length: 15 amino acids. Looked up from germline, CDR1 is MGHDK and CDR2 is SYGVNS. The CDR3 region is CASLGSKTNTGELFF. CDR3 nucleotides: TGTGCCAGCTTAGGCTCAAAAACGAACACCGGGGAGCTGTTTTTT.

The rearrangement links TRBV5-1 to TRBJ2-7; D is undetermined. V was shortened by 0 bases and J by 3 bases, with 7 bases between the two germline ends. The V gene's germline CDR1 is SGHRS and CDR2 YFSETQ. This CDR3 has 13 amino acids. CDR3 loop: CASSLGHNYEQYF. CDR3 sequence (DNA): TGCGCCAGCAGCTTGGGACATAACTACGAGCAGTACTTC.

This chain joins TRBV18 and TRBJ1-5; 9 bases line up with TRBD1. Germline CDR1 reads KGHSH; CDR2 reads LQKENI. Trimming removed 4 bases from V and 1 base from J; junction bases left unmatched: 5. The CDR3 runs to 16 residues. CDR3 region: CASSHSGQGSNQPQHF. CDR3 DNA sequence: TGTGCCAGCTCACACTCGGGACAGGGCAGCAATCAGCCCCAGCATTTT.

The CDR3 sequence: CASSLSGTNALSYEQYF. In DNA form, the CDR3 reads TGTGCCAGCAGTCTATCCGGGACAAATGCCCTATCCTACGAGCAGTACTTC. The genes are TRBV6-1 and TRBJ2-7, with a possible D match to TRBD1 (6 bases). The CDR3 extends over 17 amino acids. V was pared by 5 bases and J by 1 base, with 21 bases between. Per germline, CDR1 MNHNS and CDR2 SASEGT.

The rearrangement links TRBV7-9 to TRBJ2-1, with D uncertain. Trimming stripped 1 base from V and 5 bases from J, with 9 bases between. The CDR3 loop spans 14 amino acids. In germline, CDR1 is SEHNR, CDR2 FQNEAQ (reference sequence). CDR3 sequence reads: CASSLDGSNNEQFF. The CDR3 nucleotides read TGTGCCAGCAGCTTAGATGGCAGTAACAATGAGCAGTTCTTC.